The rows below give T cell receptor beta chains drawn from one sample of a study of cytomegalovirus exposure and HLA in healthy donors. Some clones are missing from TCRdb's copy, which holds only in-frame ones; the method was immunoSEQ multiplex PCR. The sample carries tens of thousands of clones, around three quarters recorded once. Specimen: PBMCs. The receptors originated from a man younger than 40 in good health and CMV-seropositive. The CDR3 runs from the conserved cysteine through the conserved F or W. The D gene is left open where the match is weak. Clone size is given for some rows only: seen once, a few or many times, or a class if the clone is expanded.

J gene	D gene	V gene	clone size	CDR3 protein
TRBJ2-2	TRBD1	TRBV25-1	.	CASSTQTGANTGELFF
TRBJ2-7	TRBD2	TRBV7-6	.	CASSLAGTSGSSYEQYF
TRBJ1-1	.	TRBV13	.	CASSSRTHPNTEAFF
TRBJ2-4	.	TRBV11-3	.	CAGGAPKNIQYF
TRBJ2-1	.	TRBV27	.	CASSLGQKQFF
TRBJ1-2	TRBD1	TRBV28	.	CASSEGQNYGYTF
TRBJ2-5	TRBD1	TRBV7-2	.	CASRTWTGGGQETQYF
TRBJ2-7	TRBD2	TRBV28	few	CASSMTSALGEQYF
TRBJ1-1	TRBD1	TRBV4-1	medium-sized	CASSHPFGQGGRMENTEAFF
TRBJ2-5	.	TRBV27	.	CASSRETQYF
TRBJ1-5	.	TRBV19	.	CASSEYAQPQHF
TRBJ1-2	.	TRBV11-3	.	CASSSPRKLNYGYTF
TRBJ1-2	TRBD1	TRBV7-9	once	CASSPGTGAPYYYGYTF
TRBJ2-7	.	TRBV9	.	CASSVAASSSYEQYF
TRBJ2-5	.	TRBV4-1	few	CASSQDLAGAAPQETQYF
TRBJ1-6	.	TRBV6-6	once	CASGVHQSDNSPLHF
TRBJ1-3	.	TRBV5-1	.	CASSLFTGNTIYF
TRBJ1-2	TRBD1	TRBV29-1	.	CSVQGGVPYGYTF
TRBJ2-7	TRBD1	TRBV5-1	few	CASSSGQGSYEQYF
TRBJ1-2	TRBD1	TRBV30	.	CAWSVLPRQGPNYGYTF
TRBJ2-3	TRBD2	TRBV5-4	.	CASSLGTSGRAQTDTQYF
TRBJ1-2	.	TRBV7-3	.	CASSLGQYYGYTF
TRBJ1-2	.	TRBV5-1	.	CASSSVGTNYGYTF
TRBJ1-2	TRBD1	TRBV2	.	CASRRDRGRLANYGYTF
TRBJ1-2	.	TRBV5-6	once	CASFNPGGHGYTF
TRBJ1-4	.	TRBV18	.	CASSPGASDEKLFF
TRBJ1-4	TRBD1	TRBV7-9	.	CASSLRRGRHEKLFF
TRBJ2-2	.	TRBV9	.	CASSPRVSVANTGELFF
TRBJ1-1	.	TRBV9	.	CASSPRGGPSDTEAFF
TRBJ1-1	.	TRBV6-5	.	CASGTGNTEAFF
TRBJ1-6	.	TRBV28	few	CASSPNRPDNSPLHF
TRBJ1-2	TRBD1	TRBV6-5	few	CASRGPGQGIRGYTF
TRBJ1-1	.	TRBV5-1	.	CASSFAGMNTEAFF
TRBJ2-2	.	TRBV2	.	CATRGRKTSTGELFF
TRBJ2-1	TRBD1	TRBV28	.	CASRPGQEAYNEQFF
TRBJ2-1	TRBD1	TRBV10-3	few	CAISRDRVHEQFF
TRBJ1-1	.	TRBV5-1	.	CASSLLQGMGTEAFF
TRBJ1-2	.	TRBV4-1	.	CASSQERGAGYGYTF
TRBJ2-7	TRBD1	TRBV28	.	CASSRLTGTGEQYF
TRBJ1-5	.	TRBV6-5	.	CASSSTGPNQPQHF
TRBJ2-2	.	TRBV5-6	few	CASSYYTGELFF
TRBJ2-1	.	TRBV7-3	.	CASSSLRAAQYNEQFF
TRBJ2-3	TRBD2	TRBV29-1	.	CSVLAGGPTDTQYF
TRBJ1-1	TRBD1	TRBV6-5	.	CASGGQGARGTEAFF
TRBJ2-7	TRBD1	TRBV5-1	once	CASSWQGQGNEQYF
TRBJ1-6	TRBD1	TRBV5-1	.	CASSLWTGNSPLHF
TRBJ1-4	.	TRBV6-1	once	CASNRQENEKLFF
TRBJ2-1	.	TRBV27	.	CASSSADDNEQFF